Sequencing of this T cell receptor beta chain was carried out in a study of T-cell memory formation after mild COVID-19. Across the study: For the most part, TCR clusters were specific to one donor. Whole-study results and caveats: Pre-infection memory carried some responding clones, suggesting that cross-reactive memory joined.

In TCRdb, the 5' RACE reads were re-called with MiXCR into one record per CDR3 protein. This table holds nearly 200,000 distinct CDR3 sequences, about a sixth found once. Germline values: CDR1 SGHVS, CDR2 FQNEAQ. Losses at the gene ends were 3 bases for V and 2 bases for J; bases not matched to a gene: 7. The CDR3 is 16 residues long. This clonotype turned up a few times. Its antigen is still unknown. The J gene is TRBJ1-5, the V gene TRBV7-8; 7 bases line up with TRBD1. This receptor was taken from an adult woman who had mild COVID-19 (a few samples of this study predate the infection). Cell type and time point are not known. Sample: PBMCs or a T cell subset sorted from them (not recorded which). The CDR3 protein is CASSFATGVGNQPQHF. CDR3 bases: TGTGCCAGCAGCTTCGCCACAGGGGTAGGCAATCAGCCCCAGCATTTT.